The 2 T cell receptor beta chains given below trace back to one sample, sequenced in a study of blood T cell repertoires in COVID-19 (TCRdb year 2020). Library method: the immunoSEQ multiplex PCR assay. The source is immuneACCESS, and TCRdb retained only in-frame sequences with V and J called. Part of the clones is not carried over; for the studies checked, unresolved V genes explain less than half of this, and the remainder is unexplained. Within this sample are some 140,000 clones, with approximately 84% of them counted one time only. The top ten clonotypes cover roughly 13% of the sample. Sequencing was carried out using peripheral blood. These receptors originate from a human donor in a cohort sampled during active COVID-19.

The chain has TRBV5-3 and TRBJ2-2; D is unclear. TRBV5-3 is sorted into the ORF group, with uncertain function. V was trimmed by 4 bases and J by 8 bases, leaving 12 bases between them. This CDR3 is built from 13 residues. The CDR3 sequence: CARSVILAGELFF. The CDR3, as DNA: TGTGCCAGAAGCGTAATATTGGCAGGGGAGCTGTTTTTT.

CDR3 protein: CASSQGSRGLGGYTF. DNA of the CDR3: TGTGCCAGCAGCCAGGGCTCGAGGGGGCTGGGCGGCTACACCTTC. The V and J genes are TRBV5-6 and TRBJ1-2; 7 bases map to TRBD1. Looked up from germline, CDR1 is SGHDT and CDR2 is YYEEEE. The ends lost 4 bases at V and 8 bases at J; junction bases unmatched: 14. There are 15 residues in the CDR3.